This entry features one T cell receptor (beta chain) sequence. What it binds is unknown. The V gene's germline CDR1 is SGHRS and CDR2 YFSETQ. V was clipped by 3 bases and J by 4 bases; unmatched bases: 7. This CDR3 comprises 15 residues. The data are from a study of radiation and T cells in renal cell carcinoma. Study as a whole: Nephrectomy followed 15 Gy stereotactic body radiation by 4 weeks.

Study outcomes and limitations: From baseline, blood top tumor clonotypes peaked at 2 weeks post-radiation.

Time point in this sample: blood 2 weeks post-SBRT. Treatment denoted: 15 Gy SBRT to primary tumor, nephrectomy 4 weeks later. The assay was immunoSEQ multiplex PCR, and TCRdb's table has in-frame clones only and misses some. The table lists 100,000 to 150,000 clones, over 75% of them singletons. The clonotype originates from a man between 45 and 60 years old with renal cell carcinoma. The sequenced sample was blood, obtained from a patient whose treatment included radiotherapy and nephrectomy. This rearrangement joins TRBV5-1 to TRBJ2-7; the match to TRBD1 covers 10 bases. CDR3 sequence reads: CASSSDRGLPYEQYF. CDR3 DNA sequence: TGCGCCAGCAGCTCAGACAGGGGGCTCCCGTACGAGCAGTACTTC.